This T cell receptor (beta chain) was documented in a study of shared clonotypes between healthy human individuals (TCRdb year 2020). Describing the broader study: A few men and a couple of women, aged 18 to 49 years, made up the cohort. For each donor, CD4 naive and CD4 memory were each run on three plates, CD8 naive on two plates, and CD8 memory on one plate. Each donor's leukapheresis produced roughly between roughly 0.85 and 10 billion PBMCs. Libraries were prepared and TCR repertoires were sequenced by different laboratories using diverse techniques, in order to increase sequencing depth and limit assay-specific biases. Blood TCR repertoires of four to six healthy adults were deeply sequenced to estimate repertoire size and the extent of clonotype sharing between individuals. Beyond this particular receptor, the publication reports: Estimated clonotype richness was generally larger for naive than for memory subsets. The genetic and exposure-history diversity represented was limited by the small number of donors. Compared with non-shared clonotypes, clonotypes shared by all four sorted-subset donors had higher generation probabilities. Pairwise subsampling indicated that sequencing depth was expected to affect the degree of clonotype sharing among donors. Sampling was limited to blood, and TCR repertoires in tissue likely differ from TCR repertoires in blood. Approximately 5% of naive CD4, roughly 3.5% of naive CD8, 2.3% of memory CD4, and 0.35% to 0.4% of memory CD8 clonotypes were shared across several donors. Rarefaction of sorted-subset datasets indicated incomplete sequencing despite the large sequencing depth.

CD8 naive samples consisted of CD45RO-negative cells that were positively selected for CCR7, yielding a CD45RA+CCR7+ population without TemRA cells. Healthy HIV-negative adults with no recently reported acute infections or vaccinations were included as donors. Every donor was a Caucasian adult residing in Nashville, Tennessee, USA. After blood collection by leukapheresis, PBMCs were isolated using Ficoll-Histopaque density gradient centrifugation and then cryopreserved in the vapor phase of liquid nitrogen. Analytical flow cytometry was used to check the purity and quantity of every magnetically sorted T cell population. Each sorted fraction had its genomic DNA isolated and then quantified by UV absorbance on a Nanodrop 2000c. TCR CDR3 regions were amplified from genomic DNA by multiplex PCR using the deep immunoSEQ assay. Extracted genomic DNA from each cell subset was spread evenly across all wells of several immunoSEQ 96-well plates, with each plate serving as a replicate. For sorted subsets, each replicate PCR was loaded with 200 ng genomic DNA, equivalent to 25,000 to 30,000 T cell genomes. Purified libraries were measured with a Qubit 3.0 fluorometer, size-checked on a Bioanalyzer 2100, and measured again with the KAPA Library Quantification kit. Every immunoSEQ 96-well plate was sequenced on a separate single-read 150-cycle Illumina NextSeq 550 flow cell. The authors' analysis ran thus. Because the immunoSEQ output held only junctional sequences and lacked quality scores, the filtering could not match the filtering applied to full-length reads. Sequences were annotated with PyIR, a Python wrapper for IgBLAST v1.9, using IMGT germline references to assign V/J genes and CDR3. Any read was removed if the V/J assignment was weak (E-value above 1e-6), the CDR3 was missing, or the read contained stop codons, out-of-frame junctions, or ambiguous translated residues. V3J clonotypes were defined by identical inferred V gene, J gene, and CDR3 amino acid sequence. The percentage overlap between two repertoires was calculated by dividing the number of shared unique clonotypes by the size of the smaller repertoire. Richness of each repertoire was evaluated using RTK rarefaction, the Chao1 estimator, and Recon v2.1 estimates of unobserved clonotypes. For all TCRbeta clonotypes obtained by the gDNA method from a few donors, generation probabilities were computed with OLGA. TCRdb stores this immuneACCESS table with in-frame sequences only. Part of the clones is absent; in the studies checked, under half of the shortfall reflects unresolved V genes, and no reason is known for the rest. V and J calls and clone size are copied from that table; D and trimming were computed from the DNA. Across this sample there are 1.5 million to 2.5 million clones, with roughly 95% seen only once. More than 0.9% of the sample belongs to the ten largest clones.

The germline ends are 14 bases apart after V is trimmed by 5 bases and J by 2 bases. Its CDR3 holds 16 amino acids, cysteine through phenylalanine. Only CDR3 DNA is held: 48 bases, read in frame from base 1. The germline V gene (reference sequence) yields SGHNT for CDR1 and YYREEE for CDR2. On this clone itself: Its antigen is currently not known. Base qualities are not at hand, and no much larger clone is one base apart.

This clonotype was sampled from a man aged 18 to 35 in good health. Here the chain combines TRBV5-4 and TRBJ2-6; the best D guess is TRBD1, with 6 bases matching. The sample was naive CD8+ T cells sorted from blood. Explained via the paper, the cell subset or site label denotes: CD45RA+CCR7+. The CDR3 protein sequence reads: CASRETGTPGANVLTF. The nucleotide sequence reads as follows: TGTGCCAGCAGAGAGACAGGAACACCTGGGGCCAACGTCCTGACTTTC.